The rows below give T cell receptor beta chains drawn from one sample of a study of OX40 agonist ivuxolimab in advanced cancers. Profiling relied on immunoSEQ multiplex PCR, and the TCRdb table lists in-frame clones only, not all of them. The sample includes more than 85,000 clones, roughly nine tenths of them seen just once. This specimen was CD4+ or CD8+ T cells sorted from blood, taken in a trial of the OX40 agonist ivuxolimab. All receptors come from an adult with an advanced solid tumor such as melanoma, head and neck, liver or kidney cancer. The CDR3 runs from the conserved cysteine through the conserved F or W. Fields, in order: clone size, D gene, V gene, J gene, CDR3 DNA, CDR3 protein. D genes are given only for firm matches. Expanded clones are given a class, and other clones once, few, many or no size at all.

-,TRBD2,TRBV10-1,TRBJ2-5,TGCGCCAGCACCGGGACTAGCGGGGTGTACCAAGAGACCCAGTACTTC,CASTGTSGVYQETQYF
-,-,TRBV4-1,TRBJ1-1,TGCGCCAGCAGCCAAGATTTTCCGGGGGTGAACACTGAAGCTTTCTTT,CASSQDFPGVNTEAFF
once,TRBD2,TRBV2,TRBJ2-1,TGTGCCAGCAGTAGGACTAGCGGGAGTGTAATACGCGAGCAGTTCTTC,CASSRTSGSVIREQFF
-,TRBD2,TRBV27,TRBJ2-2,TGTGCCAGCAGTTTATTTAGTAGCGGGAGTGCGAACACCGGGGAGCTGTTTTTT,CASSLFSSGSANTGELFF
-,TRBD1,TRBV18,TRBJ1-2,TGTGCCAGCTCACCATCAACGGGACAGGGACGGTCTCGCTATGGCTACACCTTC,CASSPSTGQGRSRYGYTF
-,TRBD2,TRBV27,TRBJ2-7,TGTGCCAGCAGTTTAAAAGCGGGAGGTTCCTACGAGCAGTACTTC,CASSLKAGGSYEQYF
-,-,TRBV30,TRBJ2-3,TGTGCCTGGGGGAGGGGGTTCACAGATACGCAGTATTTT,CAWGRGFTDTQYF
-,-,TRBV11-2,TRBJ1-3,TGTGCCAGCACCCAACCGGTTGGAAACACCATATATTTT,CASTQPVGNTIYF
once,-,TRBV20-1,TRBJ2-5,TGCAGTGCTAGAGCTTTAGAGACCCAGTACTTC,CSARALETQYF
-,TRBD1,TRBV6-5,TRBJ1-5,TGTGCCAGCAGTTGGACAGGGGGCAGCCAGCCCCAGCATTTT,CASSWTGGSQPQHF
once,-,TRBV6-5,TRBJ1-2,TGTGCCAGCAGTTACTCCTACAGGGTTGATGGCTACACCTTC,CASSYSYRVDGYTF
-,-,TRBV5-1,TRBJ2-3,TGCGCCAGCAGCTTGGATGGGGGCCCTCGCACAGATACGCAGTATTTT,CASSLDGGPRTDTQYF
-,-,TRBV10-3,TRBJ1-3,TGTGCCATCAGTGAGTCGGGGCAGACTGGAAACACCATATATTTT,CAISESGQTGNTIYF
-,TRBD2,TRBV19,TRBJ2-2,TGTGCCACCACGTTTAGCGGGAGAAGAACCGGGGAGCTGTTTTTT,CATTFSGRRTGELFF
-,-,TRBV19,TRBJ2-7,TGTGCCAGTAGTATATCGGAGGGCGGATCCTACGAGCAGTACTTC,CASSISEGGSYEQYF
-,TRBD2,TRBV6-6,TRBJ2-1,TGTGCCAGCAGAAATAGCGGGAGTCAGCACAATGAGCAGTTCTTC,CASRNSGSQHNEQFF
-,-,TRBV5-1,TRBJ1-3,TGCGCCAGCAGCTTAGGCACCCTATCCTACTCTGGAAACACCATATATTTT,CASSLGTLSYSGNTIYF
-,-,TRBV2,TRBJ2-5,TGTGCCAGCAGGTCAGAGACCCAGTACTTC,CASRSETQYF
-,TRBD1,TRBV7-2,TRBJ1-5,TGTGCCAGCAGCTTAGCTCAGGGGGGCACGAATCAGCCCCAGCATTTT,CASSLAQGGTNQPQHF
-,TRBD1,TRBV5-4,TRBJ1-4,TGTGCCAGCAGCTTGGCCACAGGGGCAACTAATGAAAAACTGTTTTTT,CASSLATGATNEKLFF
-,-,TRBV5-6,TRBJ2-5,TGTGCCAGCAGCTTGGACACGCTTCAAGAGACCCAGTACTTC,CASSLDTLQETQYF
-,-,TRBV18,TRBJ2-5,TGTGCCAGCTCACCACCGGCTGACGAGACCCAGTACTTC,CASSPPADETQYF
-,-,TRBV29-1,TRBJ2-5,TGCAGCGTTGACCTTTTTTCCGGACATCAAGAGACCCAGTACTTC,CSVDLFSGHQETQYF
-,-,TRBV2,TRBJ1-2,TGTGCCAGCAGAGGTGGTGTCGGTAACAGGGACCACTATGGCTACACCTTC,CASRGGVGNRDHYGYTF
-,-,TRBV5-4,TRBJ1-6,TGTGCCAGCACCACTCGTGAGGGGATCTCCTCACCCCTCCACTTT,CASTTREGISSPLHF
-,-,TRBV2,TRBJ2-2,TGTGCCAGCACCGTTGGGAGCCCATGGGGGGAGCTGTTTTTT,CASTVGSPWGELFF
-,TRBD1,TRBV30,TRBJ2-1,TGTGCCTGGAGTCAGGGACAGTTAAACAATGAGCAGTTCTTC,CAWSQGQLNNEQFF
-,-,TRBV7-2,TRBJ2-7,TGTGCCAGCAGCCCAAGAGGGGGGTCGTCTATAGGCTACGAGCAGTACTTC,CASSPRGGSSIGYEQYF
-,TRBD1,TRBV15,TRBJ1-6,TGTGCCACCAGGTCAGAGATCCGGGACAGGGTTATGGCTTCACCCCTCCACTTT,CATRSEIRDRVMASPLHF
-,TRBD2,TRBV7-9,TRBJ2-2,TGTGCCAGCTCACGCGTTGCGGGAGCTACCGGGGAGCTGTTTTTT,CASSRVAGATGELFF
-,-,TRBV19,TRBJ2-2,TGTGCCATCAAAAGTCCAGGGAAGAACACCGGGGAGCTGTTTTTT,CAIKSPGKNTGELFF
few,-,TRBV30,TRBJ1-5,TGTGCCTGGAGTGTACTAGGGTCATCCCAGCCCCAGCATTTT,CAWSVLGSSQPQHF
-,TRBD2,TRBV4-1,TRBJ2-4,TGCGCCAGCAGCCAGGGTTACAGCGGGGTTCCAACTCAGTACTTC,CASSQGYSGVPTQYF
-,-,TRBV7-3,TRBJ2-3,TGTGCCAGCAGCCTAAAAGCGGGTTACGCAGATACGCAGTATTTT,CASSLKAGYADTQYF
-,-,TRBV29-1,TRBJ2-5,TGCAGCGTTGTCGGTGCGGAGACCCAGTACTTC,CSVVGAETQYF
once,TRBD2,TRBV7-2,TRBJ2-3,TGTGCCAGCGCCCGATCTAGCGGGAGGGCGGTCACAGATACGCAGTATTTT,CASARSSGRAVTDTQYF
-,TRBD1,TRBV10-2,TRBJ1-5,TGCGCCAGCAGTTCACAGGGGGGTCAGCCCCAGCATTTT,CASSSQGGQPQHF
few,-,TRBV25-1,TRBJ1-2,TGTGCCAGCAGCGGGGGTACTTATGGCTACACCTTC,CASSGGTYGYTF
-,TRBD1,TRBV28,TRBJ2-3,TGTGCCAGCCACAGGGGCCCGAGCACAGATACGCAGTATTTT,CASHRGPSTDTQYF
once,-,TRBV6-6,TRBJ2-1,TGTGCCAGCAGCTCACCCAGGGAACAGTTCTTC,CASSSPREQFF
-,-,TRBV5-8,TRBJ1-4,TGTGCCAGCAGCCGCACAGGGCGCGCGGTCTTTGGTAATGAAAAACTGTTTTTT,CASSRTGRAVFGNEKLFF